The sequence of this T cell receptor (beta chain) was determined in a study of T cells after yellow fever vaccination. TCRdb reanalysed the 5' RACE reads using MiXCR and keeps one entry per CDR3 protein. This table holds about 630,000 distinct CDR3 sequences, approximately 13% found once. CDR3 length: 13 residues. With 4 bases removed from V and 5 bases from J, the gap between germline ends came to 12 bases. Germline CDR1 is SGHRS and CDR2 is YFSETQ. This clonotype appeared many times. Here the sequenced sample was PBMCs, taken on the day of the yellow fever booster vaccination. The clonotype was recovered from a man under 40 who received the YFV17D yellow fever vaccine. The V gene is TRBV5-1, the J gene TRBJ1-1; the D is unclear. The CDR3 sequence: CASSLVGETEAFF. The CDR3, as DNA: TGCGCCAGCAGCCTTGTCGGAGAAACTGAAGCTTTCTTT.